What follows describes a single T cell receptor (beta chain). Its antigen is as yet unknown. The data were taken from a study of T cell responses to AZD1222 COVID-19 vaccine. Profiling relied on immunoSEQ multiplex PCR, and the TCRdb table lists in-frame clones only, not all of them. The sample records fewer than 150,000 clones, around 83% being singletons. Analyses pooled second doses at about 4 or about 12 weeks. Trimming removed 5 bases from V and 6 bases from J, with 14 bases in between. The CDR3 is made up of 15 amino acids. From germline, CDR1 is MNHEY and CDR2 SMNVEV (reference sequence). Study-level points and caveats: At baseline, just six or seven AZD1222 recipients tested seropositive.

This specimen was peripheral blood, taken 28 days after the second AZD1222 dose. The rearrangement joins TRBV27 to TRBJ1-6, with D possibly TRBD1 on 5 matching bases. The receptor's source is an adult who received the AZD1222 COVID-19 vaccine. CDR3: CASSLGPGFNSPLHF. DNA for the CDR3: TGTGCCAGCAGTCTCGGGCCAGGGTTTAATTCACCCCTCCACTTT.